This T cell receptor beta chain was captured in a study of identical twins. This clonotype has at least ten counts. The germline V gene encodes CDR1 SQVTM and CDR2 ANQGSEA. The CDR3 spans 13 residues. Trimming took 4 bases from V and 2 from J, leaving 6 bases between them. TCRdb analysed the 5' RACE reads with MiXCR anew, one entry per CDR3 protein. This table holds about 200,000 distinct CDR3 sequences, approximately 8.3% found once. The same data also went into a second study, on yellow fever vaccine responses in identical twins.

The chain uses TRBV29-1 and TRBJ2-6; no reliable D call. Sequencing was carried out using memory (CD45RO+) T cells sorted from blood. This clonotype originated in a woman younger than 30 in good health. As DNA, the CDR3 is TGCAGCGTTGTCCCACCTGGGGCCAACGTCCTGACTTTC. This sequence encodes CSVVPPGANVLTF. The variable domain in full, with the rest retrieved from reference TRBV29-1 and TRBJ2-6, is SAVISQKPSRDICQRGTSLTIQCQVDSQVTMMFWYRQQPGQSLTLIATANQGSEATYESGFVIDKFPISRPNLTFSTLTVSNMSPEDSSIYLCSVVPPGANVLTFGAGSRLTVL.